The 5 T cell receptor beta chains below were found in one sample sequenced in a study of cytomegalovirus exposure and HLA in healthy donors. Profiled with immunoSEQ multiplex PCR; TCRdb holds only in-frame clones, not every one. The sample consists of 150,000 to 200,000 clones, approximately 88% of them appearing once. Sequences were obtained from PBMCs. All receptors derive from a man aged 30-40 years in good health and CMV-seropositive.

V usage is TRBV7-2 and J usage is TRBJ1-2; D not resolved. The V gene lost 4 bases and the J gene lost 0 bases, with 9 bases spanning the gap. This CDR3 has 14 residues. Germline V gene data show CDR1 as SGHTA and CDR2 as FQGNSA. The CDR3 region is CASSSTPPNYGYTF. The CDR3, as DNA: TGTGCCAGCAGCTCCACTCCCCCTAACTATGGCTACACCTTC.

The rearrangement uses TRBV28 and TRBJ2-5, with 8 bases that match TRBD2. From germline, CDR1 is MDHEN and CDR2 SYDVKM. V gave up 6 bases and J gave up 5 bases; unmatched junction bases: 17. The CDR3 runs to 17 residues. In nucleotides, the CDR3 is TGTGCCAGCAGGGACCAACAGTTGGCGGGAGGAGGGGAGACCCAGTACTTC. It encodes CASRDQQLAGGGETQYF.

V usage is TRBV29-1 and J usage is TRBJ2-3; no definite D call. Germline CDR1 reads SQVTM; CDR2 reads ANQGSEA. This CDR3 comprises 11 residues. Trimming cost V 4 bases and J 2 bases, with 4 bases left between them. CDR3 protein: CSVVYTDTQYF. The CDR3 region has the DNA TGCAGCGTTGTCTACACAGATACGCAGTATTTT.

This sequence joins TRBV5-1 and TRBJ2-3, with D unresolved. The CDR3 contains 14 residues. V lost 0 bases, J lost 3 bases, and 8 bases lay in between. Germline CDR1 and CDR2: SGHRS and YFSETQ. CDR3 loop: CASSLGASTDTQYF. In DNA form, the CDR3 reads TGCGCCAGCAGCTTGGGCGCTAGTACAGATACGCAGTATTTT.

This sequence joins TRBV15 and TRBJ1-3; 9 bases map to TRBD1. Germline V gene sequence: CDR1 LNHNV, CDR2 YYDKDF (reference sequence). This CDR3 spans 16 amino acids. The junction had 8 bases not matched to a gene; V was cut back by 5 bases and J by 3 bases. In DNA form, the CDR3 reads TGTGCCACCAGCTCTGGGGACAGGGCTCTTGGAAACACCATATATTTT. Its translation is CATSSGDRALGNTIYF.